This T cell receptor beta chain was profiled in a study of T-cell reconstitution after alpha-beta-depleted transplantation in children. The germline gives CDR1 DFQATT, CDR2 SNEGSKA (reference sequence). Trimming cost V 2 bases and J 5 bases, with 10 bases left between them. This CDR3 region has 13 residues. Unique molecular identifiers featured in how the TCRbeta library was prepared. TCRdb reprocessed the PCR reads with MiXCR, giving one entry per CDR3 protein. The data show hundreds of thousands of distinct CDR3 sequences, about 10% seen once. This clonotype showed up many times. The source of this sequence is a human donor who donated a stem cell graft to a child with acute myeloid leukemia. This chain connects TRBV20-1 to TRBJ2-1; D may be TRBD1 (6 bases). Sequences were derived from PBMCs from the stem cell graft donor, sampled from the stem cell graft. CDR3 DNA: TGCAGTGCTAGACGGACAGCAAACAATGAGCAGTTCTTC. Amino acids: CSARRTANNEQFF.